Listed here are 27 T cell receptor beta chains from one sample, sequenced in a study of T-cell memory formation after mild COVID-19. TCRdb passed the 5' RACE reads through MiXCR, listing each CDR3 protein once. This sample has roughly 100,000 distinct CDR3 sequences, with approximately 13% found just once. Sample: PBMCs or a T cell subset sorted from them (not recorded which). The receptors come from an adult woman who had mild COVID-19 (a few samples of this study predate the infection). Cell type and time point are not known.

The chain carries TRBV29-1 and TRBJ2-1; tentatively, D is TRBD2 (7 bases). The CDR3 sequence is 15 residues long. CDR1 and CDR2 (germline): SQVTM, ANQGSEA. The V gene lost 3 bases and the J gene lost 3 bases, with 15 bases spanning the gap. The CDR3, as DNA: TGCAGCGTTGACGTTCGGGGGGCGGGCTACAATGAGCAGTTCTTC. The encoded protein is CSVDVRGAGYNEQFF.

The chain is built from TRBV20-1 and TRBJ2-1; D unresolved. This CDR3 contains 15 residues. Germline V lookup: CDR1 DFQATT, CDR2 SNEGSKA (reference sequence). With 0 bases removed from V and 0 bases from J, the gap between germline ends came to 9 bases. The CDR3, as DNA: TGCAGTGCTAGAGAGCCTCACTACTCCTACAATGAGCAGTTCTTC. This translates into CSAREPHYSYNEQFF.

The chain employs TRBV4-1 and TRBJ1-2; weak D call: TRBD1 (6 bases). The CDR3 is 14 amino acids. From germline, CDR1 is MGHRA and CDR2 YSYEKL. Trimming took off 5 bases at V and 4 bases at J, with 14 bases between the two ends. The CDR3 spells CASSESQGSYGYTF. DNA of the CDR3: TGCGCCAGCAGCGAGTCGCAGGGGTCCTATGGCTACACCTTC.

Regarding this clonotype: At one boundary the junction diverges from the germline segment, which might be a read error. The J gene is TRBJ2-7, the V gene TRBV12-3 or TRBV12-4; D gene uncertain. CDR3 length equals 15 residues. CDR3 DNA sequence: TGTGCCAGCAGCCCCGACGGGCTCCCTTCCTCCGAGCAGTACTTC. Protein product: CASSPDGLPSSEQYF.

This clonotype has ten or more counts. The V and J genes are TRBV4-3 and TRBJ1-2; D may be TRBD1 (5 bases). CDR1 is LGHNA and CDR2 is YSLEER in the germline V gene. V lost 3 bases to trimming and J lost 5 bases, with 22 bases between them. The CDR3 is 17 amino acids. The CDR3: CASSQTQRYEGRYGYTF. DNA of the CDR3: TGCGCCAGCAGCCAGACTCAGCGGTATGAGGGGAGATATGGCTACACCTTC.

This clonotype showed up just a few times. V usage is TRBV14 and J usage is TRBJ2-2, with 7 bases lining up with TRBD1. V lost 0 bases to trimming and J lost 0 bases; unmatched junction nucleotides: 10. The CDR3 runs 19 residues. Germline V gene data show CDR1 as SGHDN and CDR2 as FVKESK. This chain's CDR3 is CASSQEIETGSPNTGELFF. The CDR3 nucleotides are TGTGCCAGCAGCCAAGAGATCGAGACAGGGAGCCCGAACACCGGGGAGCTGTTTTTT.

This rearrangement joins TRBV20-1 to TRBJ2-7, with D tentatively TRBD1 (6 bases). The germline CDR1 and CDR2 sequences are DFQATT and SNEGSKA (reference sequence). The CDR3 is 13 residues long. Between the trimmed V and J ends, which lost 3 bases and 7 bases, there was a span of 16 bases. CDR3 DNA: TGCAGTGCTAGCGGACAGAGTGTTTTAGAGCAGTACTTC. The encoded protein is CSASGQSVLEQYF.

This clonotype was counted a few times. The genes are TRBV24-1 and TRBJ2-2, with a possible D match to TRBD1 (5 bases). The V gene lost 9 bases and the J gene lost 1 base, with 14 bases spanning the gap. The CDR3 loop spans 15 amino acids. Germline values: CDR1 KGHDR, CDR2 SFDVKD. The CDR3 reads CATSLTDMNTGELFF. DNA of the CDR3: TGTGCCACCTCCCTGACAGATATGAACACCGGGGAGCTGTTTTTT.

The chain couples TRBV29-1 to TRBJ1-2; D gene unclear. Per the germline V gene, CDR1 is SQVTM and CDR2 is ANQGSEA. Trimming shortened V by 4 bases and J by 1 base, and 7 bases separated the two germline ends. The CDR3 totals 12 residues. The CDR3 DNA sequence: TGCAGCGTTGTGGTACTTAACTATGGCTACACCTTC. This encodes CSVVVLNYGYTF.

In its sample, this clonotype was seen many times. The DNA for the CDR3 is TGTGCCAGCAGTGGGCGGGGGGGGTCCTACGAGCAGTACTTC. It codes for CASSGRGGSYEQYF. J is TRBJ2-7 and V is TRBV27; 9 nucleotides line up with TRBD2. CDR1 and CDR2 (germline): MNHEY, SMNVEV (reference sequence). V dropped 5 bases and J dropped 1; count of bases not matched to a gene: 3. The CDR3 has 14 residues.

The table lists this clonotype with a few counts. The chain carries TRBV30 and TRBJ1-1; TRBD1 aligns across 7 bases. Germline assignment: CDR1 GTSNPN and CDR2 SVGIG (reference sequence). After removal of 0 bases from V and 4 bases from J, the junction contained 11 bases not matched to a gene. This CDR3 is 16 amino acids long. The CDR3: CAWSVEGQWFRTEAFF. CDR3 sequence (DNA): TGTGCCTGGAGTGTAGAGGGACAGTGGTTCCGCACTGAAGCTTTCTTT.

The chain links TRBV7-9 to TRBJ2-1; tentative D call: TRBD2 (6 bases). The CDR3 covers 16 residues. Germline lookup yields CDR1 SEHNR and CDR2 FQNEAQ (reference sequence). Trimming cost V 6 bases and J 2 bases, with 17 bases left between them. In DNA, the CDR3 is TGTGCCAGCAGTTACTCCGGGACTCCGACCTACAATGAGCAGTTCTTC. Its protein product is CASSYSGTPTYNEQFF.

The gene calls are TRBV6-4 and TRBJ2-1, with 8 nucleotides matching TRBD2. The CDR3 covers 16 residues. From germline, CDR1 is MRHNA and CDR2 SNTAGT. Unmatched junction bases numbered 2, after V lost 1 base and J lost 0 bases. The CDR3 sequence: CASSDWGTSSYNEQFF. As DNA, the CDR3 is TGTGCCAGCAGTGACTGGGGGACTAGCTCCTACAATGAGCAGTTCTTC.

In its sample, this clonotype was seen many times. The rearrangement joins TRBV13 to TRBJ2-5; 7 nucleotides align to TRBD2. CDR1 and CDR2 (germline): PRHDT, FYEKMQ (reference sequence). With 5 bases clipped from V and 2 bases from J, the junction kept 5 bases outside the gene matches. This CDR3 is built from 14 residues. This CDR3 is CASSQGLTQETQYF. The CDR3 region has the DNA TGTGCCAGCAGCCAGGGACTAACGCAAGAGACCCAGTACTTC.

This clonotype appeared a few times. J is TRBJ1-6 and V is TRBV20-1, with D possibly matching TRBD1 (5 bases). The CDR3 has 16 amino acids. CDR1 DFQATT and CDR2 SNEGSKA come from the germline V gene (reference sequence). V lost 1 base and J lost 9, with 19 bases in between. The CDR3 bases are TGCAGTGCTAGAGGGGAACAGGATCACCCAGCTTCACCCCTCCACTTT. It codes for CSARGEQDHPASPLHF.

This clonotype was recorded a few times. This chain links TRBV12-3 or TRBV12-4 with TRBJ2-5, with a tentative D call TRBD1 (5 bases). CDR3 size: 14 residues. Trimming took off 4 bases at V and 9 bases at J, with 18 bases between the two ends. For the CDR3, the DNA is TGTGCCAGCAGTTCCCCTGGACACTTGGCGCCCCAGTACTTC. Protein product: CASSSPGHLAPQYF.

This clonotype appeared a few times. This chain uses TRBV7-9 with TRBJ2-5, with D maybe TRBD2 (6 bases). Trimming left V 5 bases short and J 3 bases short, with 13 bases between. CDR3 length: 14 amino acids. The germline CDR1 and CDR2 sequences are SEHNR and FQNEAQ (reference sequence). CDR3 in amino acids: CASSPATGEETQYF. CDR3 nucleotide sequence: TGTGCCAGCAGCCCCGCAACGGGAGAAGAGACCCAGTACTTC.

The chain uses TRBV7-3 and TRBJ2-1; D not certain. Germline V gene data show CDR1 as SGHTA and CDR2 as FQGTGA. With 5 bases removed from V and 3 bases from J, the gap between germline ends came to 8 bases. The CDR3 covers 13 residues. The CDR3 DNA reads TGTGCCAGCAGCCCGGACCGCTACAATGAGCAGTTCTTC. This codes for CASSPDRYNEQFF.

This clonotype has at least ten counts. The rearrangement joins TRBV28 to TRBJ2-7; 7 nucleotides line up with TRBD2. Germline CDR1 is MDHEN and CDR2 is SYDVKM. The CDR3 covers 16 residues. V lost 6 bases and J lost 2; bases outside the gene matches: 13. This CDR3 reads CASSPAWERDPYEQYF. CDR3 coding DNA: TGTGCCAGCAGCCCCGCTTGGGAGCGGGATCCCTACGAGCAGTACTTC.

This clonotype was counted many times. The V gene is TRBV20-1, the J gene TRBJ2-3; the D is unclear. The CDR3 totals 15 residues. V was pared by 6 bases and J by 1 base, with 17 bases between. The germline V gene has CDR1 DFQATT and CDR2 SNEGSKA (reference sequence). This CDR3 reads CSAPGPKWGTDTQYF. The CDR3 nucleotides are TGCAGTGCCCCCGGGCCAAAATGGGGCACAGATACGCAGTATTTT.

This clonotype was detected a few times. The gene calls are TRBV7-9 and TRBJ1-6; 7 positions match TRBD1. This CDR3 is built from 16 residues. Trimming removed 5 bases from V and 6 bases from J; junction bases left unmatched: 10. The germline CDR1 and CDR2 sequences are SEHNR and FQNEAQ (reference sequence). CDR3: CASSRYGQAPNSPLHF. The CDR3 DNA follows: TGTGCCAGCAGCCGATATGGACAGGCTCCTAATTCACCCCTCCACTTT.

The chain has TRBV19 and TRBJ1-1, with a weak D call TRBD1 (5 bases). CDR1 is LNHDA and CDR2 is SQIVND in the germline V gene (reference sequence). Trimming stripped 2 bases from V and 4 bases from J, with 11 bases between. CDR3 length: 14 residues. The CDR3 DNA is TGTGCCAGTAGTATAACGGGGGGTGGCACTGAAGCTTTCTTT. It specifies CASSITGGGTEAFF.

This clonotype was recorded a few times. CDR3 sequence (DNA): TGTGCCAGCTCACCGTACTGGCGGGGGGCCCCTAGCAATGAGCAGTTCTTC. As protein: CASSPYWRGAPSNEQFF. This chain joins TRBV18 and TRBJ2-1, with TRBD2 matching 8 bases. Germline-derived CDR1 and CDR2 are KGHSH and LQKENI. This CDR3 spans 17 amino acids. V lost 3 bases and J lost 6; bases outside the gene matches: 13.

CDR3 residues: CASSTLGGADTQYF. The DNA for the CDR3 is TGTGCCAGCAGTACCCTGGGGGGAGCAGATACGCAGTATTTT. J is TRBJ2-3 and V is TRBV6-5, with D maybe TRBD2 (6 bases). V lost 5 bases and J 4 bases, leaving 13 bases between the germline ends. This CDR3 contains 14 residues. Germline-derived CDR1 and CDR2 are MNHEY and SVGAGI.

A few counts support this clonotype. This chain connects TRBV4-1 to TRBJ2-3; 10 bases agree with TRBD2. This CDR3 spans 15 amino acids. Per germline, CDR1 MGHRA and CDR2 YSYEKL. With 4 bases clipped from V and 0 bases from J, the junction kept 1 base outside the gene matches. Here the CDR3 DNA reads TGCGCCAGCAGCCGGACTAGCGGAAGCACAGATACGCAGTATTTT. It is translated as CASSRTSGSTDTQYF.

The chain uses TRBV7-8 and TRBJ2-7; D may be TRBD1 (5 bases). V shed 3 bases and J shed 3 bases, with 15 bases lying between them. The CDR3 has 15 residues. The germline V gene encodes CDR1 SGHVS and CDR2 FQNEAQ. The CDR3 DNA sequence: TGTGCCAGCAGCTTGCATAGGGGAAATCTCTACGAGCAGTACTTC. Encoded protein: CASSLHRGNLYEQYF.

This clonotype has more than one count but fewer than ten. This chain joins TRBV29-1 and TRBJ2-1; 11 nucleotides align to TRBD2. Germline lookup yields CDR1 SQVTM and CDR2 ANQGSEA. CDR3 size: 18 residues. V lost 6 bases, J lost 0 bases, and 13 bases stayed unmatched. The CDR3, as DNA: TGCAGCGTCGTGGGGACTAGCGGAGACCATAGCTCCTACAATGAGCAGTTCTTC. It codes for CSVVGTSGDHSSYNEQFF.